One and the same sample provided the 7 T cell receptor beta chains below, sequenced in a study of cytomegalovirus exposure and HLA in healthy donors. The PCR was carried out with 60 Vbeta primers and 13 Jbeta primers. TCRdb's table, derived via immunoSEQ multiplex PCR, lists solely in-frame clones and lacks some. This sample has tens of thousands of clones; roughly 70% occur once, and the top ten carry approximately 19%. Sequencing used PBMCs. These TCRs come from a woman in her fifties or sixties in good health and CMV-seropositive.

The chain couples TRBV5-6 to TRBJ1-5, with 9 bases matching TRBD1. The V and J ends lost 4 bases and 4 bases, in that order; junction bases with no gene match: 6. The CDR3 length is 15 residues. CDR1 is SGHDT and CDR2 is YYEEEE in the germline V gene. CDR3 sequence: CASSRQGVRNQPQHF. The CDR3 nucleotides are TGTGCCAGCAGCCGACAGGGGGTAAGAAATCAGCCCCAGCATTTT.

The V and J genes are TRBV10-3 and TRBJ1-1; D call uncertain. This CDR3 has 13 amino acids. The ends were cut back, 8 bases at V and 1 base at J, with 11 bases in the middle. Germline lookup yields CDR1 ENHRY and CDR2 SYGVKD. The CDR3 nucleotides are TGTGCCATCTGCGAGCGGCAGAACACTGAAGCTTTCTTT. It specifies CAICERQNTEAFF.

The rearrangement links TRBV28 to TRBJ1-6; 7 bases match TRBD1. The CDR3 extends over 14 amino acids. The ends lost 8 bases at V and 6 bases at J; junction bases unmatched: 7. Germline V CDR1 and CDR2: MDHEN, SYDVKM. CDR3 loop: CASWSTGTNSPLHF. The CDR3 DNA reads TGTGCCAGCTGGTCGACAGGGACTAATTCACCCCTCCACTTT. The variable domain in full, completed from reference TRBV28 and TRBJ1-6, reads DVKVTQSSRYLVKRTGEKVFLECVQDMDHENMFWYRQDPGLGLRLIYFSYDVKMKEKGDIPEGYSVSREKKERFSLILESASTNQTSMYLCASWSTGTNSPLHFGNGTRLTVT.

This clone was seen a handful of times. V and J are TRBV7-9 and TRBJ1-1, with a weak D call TRBD1 (6 bases). CDR1 is SEHNR, CDR2 FQNEAQ, per germline (reference sequence). Trimming left V 5 bases short and J 4 bases short, with 17 bases between. The CDR3 length is 15 residues. The CDR3 bases are TGTGCCAGCAGCCTAACGCAGGGAGGGGGCACTGAAGCTTTCTTT. This codes for CASSLTQGGGTEAFF.

The chain employs TRBV15 and TRBJ1-5, with TRBD1 matching over 7 bases. Trimming took 5 bases from V and 2 from J; bases not matched to a gene: 6. The CDR3 runs 15 residues. Per germline, CDR1 LNHNV and CDR2 YYDKDF (reference sequence). In nucleotides, the CDR3 is TGTGCCACCAGCGGGCAGGGGGAAGGCAATCAGCCCCAGCATTTT. It encodes CATSGQGEGNQPQHF.

This sequence joins TRBV27 and TRBJ1-1; no reliable D call. Trimming stripped 1 base from V and 12 bases from J, with 18 bases between. The CDR3 contains 14 residues. CDR1 and CDR2 (germline): MNHEY, SMNVEV (reference sequence). CDR3 protein: CASSLLAGALVPFF. CDR3 nucleotide sequence: TGTGCCAGCAGTTTATTGGCGGGTGCCTTGGTTCCTTTCTTT.

V gene TRBV30 combines with J gene TRBJ1-1; a weak D match, TRBD1 (6 bases). This CDR3 spans 15 amino acids. Per germline, CDR1 GTSNPN and CDR2 SVGIG (reference sequence). With 2 bases removed from V and 0 bases from J, the gap between germline ends came to 13 bases. CDR3 residues: CAWSRRTAVNTEAFF. CDR3 sequence (DNA): TGTGCCTGGAGTAGAAGGACAGCAGTGAACACTGAAGCTTTCTTT.